This T cell receptor (beta chain) is drawn from a study of cytomegalovirus exposure and HLA in healthy donors. Findings and limits, study-wide: Most TCR sequences were rare, but some public TCRs occurred in many donors.

The CDR3 is 15 residues long. J gave up 5 bases and V 9 bases, and 9 bases lay outside the gene matches. Germline V lookup: CDR1 MNHEY, CDR2 SVGAGI. As to this clone: Its matching antigen is unknown.

Method: immunoSEQ multiplex PCR; TCRdb's copy keeps in-frame clones and lacks some. Of about 120,000 clones in the sample, approximately 90% were seen once. Sequencing input: PBMCs. The J gene is TRBJ2-2, the V gene TRBV6-5; 10 nucleotides line up with TRBD1. This TCR was recovered from a man aged 18 to 30 in good health and CMV-seronegative. The CDR3 sequence: CASLGRDRGTGELFF. CDR3 bases: TGTGCCAGTTTGGGGCGGGACAGGGGAACCGGGGAGCTGTTTTTT.